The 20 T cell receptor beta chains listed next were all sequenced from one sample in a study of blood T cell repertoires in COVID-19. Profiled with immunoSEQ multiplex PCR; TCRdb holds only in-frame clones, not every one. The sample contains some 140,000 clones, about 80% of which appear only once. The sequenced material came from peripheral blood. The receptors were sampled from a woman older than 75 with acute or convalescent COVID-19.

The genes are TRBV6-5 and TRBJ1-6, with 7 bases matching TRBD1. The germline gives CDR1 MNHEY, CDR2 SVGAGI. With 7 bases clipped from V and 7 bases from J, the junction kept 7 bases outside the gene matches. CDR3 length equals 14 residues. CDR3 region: CASTLGQANSPLHF. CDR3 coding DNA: TGTGCCAGCACCCTTGGACAGGCGAATTCACCCCTCCACTTT.

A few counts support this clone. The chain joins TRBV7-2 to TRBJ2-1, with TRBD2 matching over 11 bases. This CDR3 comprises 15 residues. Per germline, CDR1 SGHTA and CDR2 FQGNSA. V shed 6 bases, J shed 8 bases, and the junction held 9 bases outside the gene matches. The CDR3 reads CASRRLAGGIDEQFF. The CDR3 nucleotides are TGTGCCAGCAGGCGGCTAGCGGGGGGAATAGATGAGCAGTTCTTC. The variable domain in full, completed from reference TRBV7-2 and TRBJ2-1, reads GAGVSQSPSNKVTEKGKDVELRCDPISGHTALYWYRQSLGQGLEFLIYFQGNSAPDKSGLPSDRFSAERTGGSVSTLTIQRTQQEDSAVYLCASRRLAGGIDEQFFGPGTRLTVL.

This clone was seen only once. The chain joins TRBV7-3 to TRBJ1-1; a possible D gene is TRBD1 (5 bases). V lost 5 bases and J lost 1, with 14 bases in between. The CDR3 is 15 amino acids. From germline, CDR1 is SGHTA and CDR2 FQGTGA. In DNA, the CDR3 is TGTGCCAGCAGCCCCGCGGGCGGGGGGAACACTGAAGCTTTCTTT. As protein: CASSPAGGGNTEAFF.

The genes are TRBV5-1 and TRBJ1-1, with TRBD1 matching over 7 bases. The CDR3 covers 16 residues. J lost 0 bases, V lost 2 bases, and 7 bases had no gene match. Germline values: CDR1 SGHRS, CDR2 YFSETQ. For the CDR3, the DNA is TGCGCCAGCAGCTTTAAGTGGACAGGTCTGAACACTGAAGCTTTCTTT. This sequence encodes CASSFKWTGLNTEAFF.

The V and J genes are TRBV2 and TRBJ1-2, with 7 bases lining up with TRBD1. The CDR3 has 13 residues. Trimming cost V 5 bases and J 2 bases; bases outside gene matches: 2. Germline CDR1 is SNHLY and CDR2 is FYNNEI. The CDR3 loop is CASSTQGNYGYTF. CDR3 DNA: TGTGCCAGCAGTACACAGGGGAACTATGGCTACACCTTC.

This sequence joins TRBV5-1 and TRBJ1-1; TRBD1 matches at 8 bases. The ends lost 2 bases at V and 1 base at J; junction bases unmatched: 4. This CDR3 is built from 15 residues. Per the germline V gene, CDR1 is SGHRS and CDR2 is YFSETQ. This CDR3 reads CASSFTGTGNTEAFF. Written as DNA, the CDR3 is TGCGCCAGCAGCTTCACCGGGACAGGGAACACTGAAGCTTTCTTT.

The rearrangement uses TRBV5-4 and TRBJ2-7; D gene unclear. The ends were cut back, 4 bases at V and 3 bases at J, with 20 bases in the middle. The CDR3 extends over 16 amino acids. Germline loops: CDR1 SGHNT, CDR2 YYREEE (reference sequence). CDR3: CASSLPPSSPYYEQYF. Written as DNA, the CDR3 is TGTGCCAGCAGCCTTCCCCCTAGTAGCCCTTACTACGAGCAGTACTTC.

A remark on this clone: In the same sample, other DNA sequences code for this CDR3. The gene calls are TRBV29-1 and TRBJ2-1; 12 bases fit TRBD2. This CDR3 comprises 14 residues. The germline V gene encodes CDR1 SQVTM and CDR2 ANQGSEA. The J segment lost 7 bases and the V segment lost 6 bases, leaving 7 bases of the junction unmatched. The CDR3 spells CSVDLAGGPNEQFF. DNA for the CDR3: TGCAGCGTCGATCTAGCGGGGGGGCCGAATGAGCAGTTCTTC.

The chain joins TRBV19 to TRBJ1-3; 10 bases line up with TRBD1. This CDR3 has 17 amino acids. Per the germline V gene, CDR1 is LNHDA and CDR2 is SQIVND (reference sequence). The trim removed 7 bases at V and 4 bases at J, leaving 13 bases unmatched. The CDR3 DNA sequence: TGTGCCAGTACCCGATCTCCGGACAGGGGGTACGGAAACACCATATATTTT. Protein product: CASTRSPDRGYGNTIYF.

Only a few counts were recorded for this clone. The CDR3 DNA reads TGTGCCAGCAGTGGATGGGGACAGGGGGCCAGTGGCTACACCTTC. It is translated as CASSGWGQGASGYTF. The chain couples TRBV2 to TRBJ1-2; TRBD1 matches 12 bases. J was trimmed by 7 bases and V by 4 bases; bases with no gene match: 7. Germline lookup yields CDR1 SNHLY and CDR2 FYNNEI. This CDR3 region has 15 residues.

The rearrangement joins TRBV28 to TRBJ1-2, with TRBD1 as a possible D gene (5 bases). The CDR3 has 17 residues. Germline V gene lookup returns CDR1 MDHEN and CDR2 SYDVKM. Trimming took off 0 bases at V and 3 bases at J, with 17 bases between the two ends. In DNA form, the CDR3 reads TGTGCCAGCAGTTTATGGAGTGCTTCTGGGGCCGACTATGGCTACACCTTC. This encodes CASSLWSASGADYGYTF.

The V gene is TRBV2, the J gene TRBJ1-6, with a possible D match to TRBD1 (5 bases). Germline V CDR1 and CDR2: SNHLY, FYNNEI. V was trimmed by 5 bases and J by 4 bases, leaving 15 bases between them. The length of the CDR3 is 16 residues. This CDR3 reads CASSKRGRGYNSPLHF. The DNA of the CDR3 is TGTGCCAGCAGTAAAAGGGGTAGGGGATATAATTCACCCCTCCACTTT.

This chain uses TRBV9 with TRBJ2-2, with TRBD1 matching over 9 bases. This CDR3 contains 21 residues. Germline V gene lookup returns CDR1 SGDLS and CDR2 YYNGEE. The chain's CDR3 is CVDFNTARPGTGIEHTGELFF. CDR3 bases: TGTGTGGACTTCAACACCGCGCGTCCCGGGACAGGGATTGAGCACACCGGGGAGCTGTTTTTT. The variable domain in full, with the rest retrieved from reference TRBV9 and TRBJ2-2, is DSGVTQTPKHLITATGQRVTLRCSPRSGDLSVYWYQQSLDQGLQFLIQYYNGEERAKGNILERFSAQQFPDLHSELNLSSLELGDSALYFCVDFNTARPGTGIEHTGELFFGEGSRLTVL.

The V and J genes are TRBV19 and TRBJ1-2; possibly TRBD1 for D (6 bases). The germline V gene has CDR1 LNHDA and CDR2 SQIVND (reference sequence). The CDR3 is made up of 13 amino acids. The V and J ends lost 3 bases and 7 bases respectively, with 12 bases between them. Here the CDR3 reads CASSIPPDSGYTF. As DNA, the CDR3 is TGTGCCAGTAGTATCCCGCCGGACAGTGGCTACACCTTC. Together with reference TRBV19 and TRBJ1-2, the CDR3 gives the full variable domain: DGGITQSPKYLFRKEGQNVTLSCEQNLNHDAMYWYRQDPGQGLRLIYYSQIVNDFQKGDIAEGYSVSREKKESFPLTVTSAQKNPTAFYLCASSIPPDSGYTFGSGTRLTVV.

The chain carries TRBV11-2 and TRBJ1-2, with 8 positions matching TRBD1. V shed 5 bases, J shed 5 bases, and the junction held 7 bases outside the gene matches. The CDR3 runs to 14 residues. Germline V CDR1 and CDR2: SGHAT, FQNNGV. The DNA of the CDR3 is TGTGCCAGCAGCCTCAGGGGGCTTGAGTATGGCTACACCTTC. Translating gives CASSLRGLEYGYTF.

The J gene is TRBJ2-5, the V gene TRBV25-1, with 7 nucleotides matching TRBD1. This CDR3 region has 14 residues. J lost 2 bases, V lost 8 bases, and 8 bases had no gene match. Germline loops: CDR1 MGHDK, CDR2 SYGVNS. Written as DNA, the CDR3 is TGTGCCAGCTGCAGACAGGGCCAACAAGAGACCCAGTACTTC. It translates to CASCRQGQQETQYF.

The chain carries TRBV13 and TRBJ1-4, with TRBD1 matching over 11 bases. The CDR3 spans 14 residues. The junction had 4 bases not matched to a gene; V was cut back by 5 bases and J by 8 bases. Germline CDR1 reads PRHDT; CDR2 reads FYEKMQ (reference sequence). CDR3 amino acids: CASSVGQGDEKLFF. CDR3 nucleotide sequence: TGTGCCAGCAGCGTGGGACAGGGGGACGAAAAACTGTTTTTT.

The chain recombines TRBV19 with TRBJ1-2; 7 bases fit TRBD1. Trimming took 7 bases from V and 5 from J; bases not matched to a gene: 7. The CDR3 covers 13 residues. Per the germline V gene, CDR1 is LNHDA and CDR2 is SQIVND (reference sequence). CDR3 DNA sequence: TGTGCCAGTAAAGGGGGCGCTTTGTATGGCTACACCTTC. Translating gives CASKGGALYGYTF. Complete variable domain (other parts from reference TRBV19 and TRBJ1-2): DGGITQSPKYLFRKEGQNVTLSCEQNLNHDAMYWYRQDPGQGLRLIYYSQIVNDFQKGDIAEGYSVSREKKESFPLTVTSAQKNPTAFYLCASKGGALYGYTFGSGTRLTVV.

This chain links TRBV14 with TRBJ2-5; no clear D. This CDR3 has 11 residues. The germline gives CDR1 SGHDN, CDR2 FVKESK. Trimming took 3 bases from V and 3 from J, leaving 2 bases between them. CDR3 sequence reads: CASSHKETQYF. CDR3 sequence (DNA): TGTGCCAGCAGCCATAAAGAGACCCAGTACTTC.

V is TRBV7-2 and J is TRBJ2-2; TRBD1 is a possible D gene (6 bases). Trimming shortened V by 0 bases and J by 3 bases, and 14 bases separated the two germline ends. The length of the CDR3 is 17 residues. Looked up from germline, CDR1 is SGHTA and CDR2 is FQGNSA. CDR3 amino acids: CASSLAARGWHTGELFF. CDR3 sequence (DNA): TGTGCCAGCAGCTTAGCGGCCAGGGGTTGGCACACCGGGGAGCTGTTTTTT.